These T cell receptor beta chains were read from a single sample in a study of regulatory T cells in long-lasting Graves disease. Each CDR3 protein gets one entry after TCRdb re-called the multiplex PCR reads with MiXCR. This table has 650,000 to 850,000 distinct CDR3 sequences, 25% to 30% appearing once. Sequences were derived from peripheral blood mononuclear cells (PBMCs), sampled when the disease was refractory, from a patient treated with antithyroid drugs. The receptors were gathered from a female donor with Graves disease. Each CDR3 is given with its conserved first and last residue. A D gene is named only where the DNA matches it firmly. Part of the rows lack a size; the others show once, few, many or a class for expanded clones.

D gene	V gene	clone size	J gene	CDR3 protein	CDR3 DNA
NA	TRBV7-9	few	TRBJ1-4	CASRRSAVGEKLFF	TGTGCCAGCAGGAGGTCCGCGGTCGGTGAAAAACTGTTTTTT
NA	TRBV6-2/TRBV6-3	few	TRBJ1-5	CASKRGGYSNQPQHF	TGTGCCAGCAAGCGAGGGGGGTATAGCAATCAGCCCCAGCATTTT
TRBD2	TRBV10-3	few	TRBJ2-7	CAISGLLAGKEAEQYF	TGTGCCATCAGTGGCCTCTTAGCGGGCAAAGAGGCCGAGCAGTACTTC
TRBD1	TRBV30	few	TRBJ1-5	CAWSGHDRGIWNQPQHF	TGTGCCTGGAGTGGACACGACAGGGGAATTTGGAATCAGCCCCAGCATTTT
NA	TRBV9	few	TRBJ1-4	CASSVSYRALNEKLFF	TGTGCCAGCAGCGTGTCGTACAGAGCCCTTAATGAAAAACTGTTTTTT
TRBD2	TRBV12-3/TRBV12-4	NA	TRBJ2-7	CASSLEGLAGFPYEQYF	TGTGCCAGCAGTTTAGAGGGACTAGCGGGCTTCCCTTACGAGCAGTACTTC
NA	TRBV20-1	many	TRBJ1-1	CSASGNTEAFF	TGCAGTGCTAGCGGGAACACTGAAGCTTTCTTT
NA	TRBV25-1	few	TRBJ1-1	CASSDLAPSSGNTEAFF	TGTGCCAGCAGTGATTTGGCCCCGTCTTCTGGGAACACTGAAGCTTTCTTT
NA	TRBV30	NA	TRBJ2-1	CAWSNQNEQFF	TGTGCCTGGAGTAACCAGAATGAGCAGTTCTTC
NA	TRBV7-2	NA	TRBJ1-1	CASSFSSIMNTEAFF	TGTGCCAGCAGCTTCAGTAGTATCATGAACACTGAAGCTTTCTTT
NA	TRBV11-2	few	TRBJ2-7	CASSSRQLAYEQYF	TGTGCCAGCAGCTCGCGACAGTTAGCCTACGAGCAGTACTTC
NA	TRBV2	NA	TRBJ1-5	CASSVSSQPQHF	TGTGCCAGCAGTGTAAGCAGTCAGCCCCAGCATTTT
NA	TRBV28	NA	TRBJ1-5	CASRTRGYSGNQPQHF	TGTGCCAGCCGAACGAGGGGGTATAGTGGCAATCAGCCCCAGCATTTT
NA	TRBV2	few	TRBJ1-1	CASSLVLGNTEAFF	TGTGCCAGCAGCTTAGTTTTGGGGAACACTGAAGCTTTCTTT
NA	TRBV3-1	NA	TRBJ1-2	CASSQRWEANYGYTF	TGTGCCAGCAGCCAAAGATGGGAAGCTAACTATGGCTACACCTTC
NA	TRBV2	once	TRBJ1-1	CAPTDTEAFF	TGTGCCCCCACGGACACTGAAGCTTTCTTT
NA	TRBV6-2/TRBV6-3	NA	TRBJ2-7	CASSSRDTSYEQYF	TGTGCCAGCAGTTCCCGGGACACCTCCTACGAGCAGTACTTC
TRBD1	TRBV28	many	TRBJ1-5	CASSLMTGRNGYQPQHF	TGTGCCAGCAGCCTAATGACAGGGAGGAATGGGTATCAGCCCCAGCATTTT
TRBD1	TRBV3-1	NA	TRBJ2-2	CASSQAQGATGELFF	TGTGCCAGCAGCCAAGCACAGGGGGCCACCGGGGAGCTGTTTTTT
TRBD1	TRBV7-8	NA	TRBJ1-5	CASSPGQGLNRNQPQHF	TGTGCCAGCAGCCCGGGACAGGGGTTGAATCGCAATCAGCCCCAGCATTTT
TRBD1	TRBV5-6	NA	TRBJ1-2	CASSGPGTGKIHGYTF	TGTGCCAGCAGCGGTCCCGGGACAGGGAAAATCCATGGCTACACCTTC
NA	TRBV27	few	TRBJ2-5	CASSSTPRGETQYF	TGTGCCAGCAGTTCAACCCCCCGGGGCGAGACCCAGTACTTC
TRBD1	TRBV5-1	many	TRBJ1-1	CASSTGTGGTEAFF	TGTGCCAGCAGTACCGGGACAGGGGGCACTGAAGCTTTCTTT
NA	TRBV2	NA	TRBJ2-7	CASSVEQGSTYEQYF	TGTGCCAGCAGCGTAGAGCAAGGGTCTACCTACGAGCAGTACTTC
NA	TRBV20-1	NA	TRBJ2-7	CSARQGLYEQYF	TGCAGTGCTAGACAGGGACTCTACGAGCAGTACTTC
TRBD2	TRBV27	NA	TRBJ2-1	CASSPGTSGAEEQFF	TGTGCCAGCAGCCCCGGGACTAGCGGGGCGGAGGAGCAGTTCTTC
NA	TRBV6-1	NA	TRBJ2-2	CASTPIAVTGELFF	TGTGCCAGTACCCCAATCGCGGTAACCGGGGAGCTGTTTTTT
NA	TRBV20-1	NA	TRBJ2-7	CSAAPGHNYEQYF	TGCAGTGCGGCTCCGGGACACAACTACGAGCAGTACTTC
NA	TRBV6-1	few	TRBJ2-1	CAVRGADNEQFF	TGTGCCGTGAGAGGGGCGGACAATGAGCAGTTCTTC
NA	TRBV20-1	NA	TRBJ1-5	CSAGEGGLEGQPQHF	TGCAGTGCTGGTGAGGGCGGTTTAGAAGGTCAGCCCCAGCATTTT
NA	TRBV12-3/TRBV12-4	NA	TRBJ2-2	CASSQDRGTRNTGELFF	TGTGCCAGCAGCCAAGACCGAGGGACTCGGAACACCGGGGAGCTGTTTTTT